This is a list of T cell receptor beta chains from one sample in a study of response to subunit inactivated influenza vaccine. Each CDR3 protein is one row after TCRdb ran MiXCR on the RT-PCR reads. The top ten hold approximately 12% of the sample, which has fewer than 750,000 distinct CDR3 sequences, 11% to 15% seen once. Sample: PBMCs from blood, taken 11 to 12 days after vaccination. The receptors stem from a man in his fifties or sixties who received an inactivated influenza vaccine. CDR3s include the opening cysteine and the closing phenylalanine or tryptophan. Fields, in order: J gene, D gene, V gene, clone size, CDR3 DNA, CDR3 protein. A D gene is named only where the DNA matches it firmly. Some rows mark clone size as missing; the rest say once, few, many or name a class of expanded clone.

>TRBJ2-1|TRBD1|TRBV7-2|few
TGTGCCAGCAGCTCCACAGGGGACCATGAGCAGTTCTTC
CASSSTGDHEQFF
>TRBJ2-2|TRBD2|TRBV28|-
TGTGCCAGCAGCTTAACCCCGGGGGCTAGCGGGAGTAACACCGGGGAGCTGTTTTTT
CASSLTPGASGSNTGELFF
>TRBJ2-1|TRBD2|TRBV10-3|-
TGTGCCATCAGTGAGTCTACTAGCGGGAGGGGTGAGCAGTTCTTC
CAISESTSGRGEQFF
>TRBJ2-7|-|TRBV7-2|few
TGTGCCAGCAGCTCAGCCCAGCCCCTGGTCGGTGAGCAGTACTTC
CASSSAQPLVGEQYF
>TRBJ1-1|-|TRBV7-2|-
TGTGCCAGCAGCGTGACAGCTCTGAACACTGAAGCTTTCTTT
CASSVTALNTEAFF
>TRBJ2-1|TRBD2|TRBV10-3|-
TGTGCCATCAGTGAAGGCAGTAGCGGGGTCTACAATGAGCAGTTCTTC
CAISEGSSGVYNEQFF
>TRBJ2-3|TRBD2|TRBV20-1|-
TGCAGTGCTTCCCGGACTAGCGGGAGGGGGGGCACAGATACGCAGTATTTT
CSASRTSGRGGTDTQYF
>TRBJ1-5|TRBD1|TRBV6-1|-
TGTGCCAGCAGTCGATTACAGGGGGCCCGCAATCAGCCCCAGCATTTT
CASSRLQGARNQPQHF
>TRBJ1-1|-|TRBV4-3|many
TGCGCCAGCAGCCAAGAAATAGGTTACAGCTCTGAAGCTTTCTTT
CASSQEIGYSSEAFF
>TRBJ2-7|TRBD1|TRBV28|-
TGTGCCAGCAGTTTGACGGGACAGGGGACCTACGAGCAGTACTTC
CASSLTGQGTYEQYF
>TRBJ2-3|TRBD1|TRBV15|-
TGTGCCACCAGCAGACGACAGGGAGATACGCAGTATTTT
CATSRRQGDTQYF
>TRBJ2-6|-|TRBV28|few
TGTGCCAGCAGTGCACGGGGCACCTACTCTGGGGCCAACGTCCTGACTTTC
CASSARGTYSGANVLTF